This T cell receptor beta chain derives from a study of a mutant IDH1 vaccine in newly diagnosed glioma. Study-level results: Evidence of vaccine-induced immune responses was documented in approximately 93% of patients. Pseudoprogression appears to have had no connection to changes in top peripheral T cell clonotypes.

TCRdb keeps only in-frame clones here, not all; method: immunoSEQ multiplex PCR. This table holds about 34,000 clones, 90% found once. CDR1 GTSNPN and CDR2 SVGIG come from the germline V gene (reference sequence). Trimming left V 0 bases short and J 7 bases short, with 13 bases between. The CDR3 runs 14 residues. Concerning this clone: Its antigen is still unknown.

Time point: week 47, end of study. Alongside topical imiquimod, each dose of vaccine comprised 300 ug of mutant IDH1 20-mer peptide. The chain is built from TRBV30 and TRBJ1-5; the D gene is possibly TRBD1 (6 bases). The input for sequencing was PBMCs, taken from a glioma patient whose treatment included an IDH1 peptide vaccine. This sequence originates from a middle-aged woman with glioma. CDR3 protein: CAWSVPGARQPQHF. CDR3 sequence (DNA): TGTGCCTGGAGTGTACCGGGGGCAAGGCAGCCCCAGCATTTT.